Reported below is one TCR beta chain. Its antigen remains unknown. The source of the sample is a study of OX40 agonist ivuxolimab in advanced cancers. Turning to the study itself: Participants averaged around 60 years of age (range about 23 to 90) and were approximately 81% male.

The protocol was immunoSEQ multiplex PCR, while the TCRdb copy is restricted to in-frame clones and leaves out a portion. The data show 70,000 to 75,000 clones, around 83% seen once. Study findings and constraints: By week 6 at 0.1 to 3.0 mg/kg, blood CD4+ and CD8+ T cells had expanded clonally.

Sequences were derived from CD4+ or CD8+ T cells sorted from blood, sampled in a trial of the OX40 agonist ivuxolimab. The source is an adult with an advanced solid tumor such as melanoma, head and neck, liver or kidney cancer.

CDR3 sequence (DNA): TGTGCCATCAGTGATGTGCTCCGTAGCACAGATACGCAGTATTTT. Amino acids: CAISDVLRSTDTQYF. The chain recombines TRBV10-3 with TRBJ2-3; D remains unclear. Germline CDR1 and CDR2: ENHRY and SYGVKD. Trimming left V 3 bases short and J 0 bases short, with 10 bases between. CDR3 length: 15 amino acids.